This T cell receptor beta chain derives from a study of PD-1 blockade in classical Hodgkin lymphoma. General observations from the study: Relapsed/refractory patients reportedly had the lowest baseline TCR diversity, below newly diagnosed patients, who were below healthy donors. Patients starting nivolumab under 1 year after ASCT were excluded. Significant TCR diversity gains by C4D1 occurred in CD4+ but not CD8+ cells.

The V gene end was trimmed by 0 bases and the J gene end by 4 bases; junction bases not matched to a gene: 8. The CDR3 is made up of 17 amino acids. The germline gives CDR1 SGHNT, CDR2 YYREEE (reference sequence). Clones were sequenced by immunoSEQ multiplex PCR, and TCRdb holds only the in-frame ones, with some missing. The sample includes some 96,000 clones, around 80% seen only once; the top ten take approximately 12%. About this clone itself: Its antigen remains unidentified.

In every patient, relapse followed autologous stem cell transplantation, while exposure to brentuximab vedotin differed. This clonotype originated in a human donor with classical Hodgkin lymphoma. The material sequenced was peripheral blood mononuclear cells (PBMCs), taken at baseline. V and J are TRBV5-4 and TRBJ2-1; 9 nucleotides align to TRBD2. The CDR3 loop reads CASSLASAGGSYNEQFF. The CDR3 DNA sequence: TGTGCCAGCAGCTTGGCCTCTGCGGGAGGGTCTTACAATGAGCAGTTCTTC.